The clone carrying this T cell receptor (beta chain) was detected ten times or more. Antigen unknown. This sample stems from a study of T-cell reconstitution after alpha-beta-depleted transplantation in children. From germline, CDR1 is DFQATT and CDR2 SNEGSKA (reference sequence). The CDR3 has 14 amino acids. V was shortened by 4 bases and J by 0 bases, with 11 bases between the two germline ends. Unique molecular identifiers featured in how the TCRbeta library was prepared. TCRdb re-derived calls from the PCR reads in MiXCR, one entry per CDR3 protein. This table holds 550,000 to 800,000 distinct CDR3 sequences, approximately 14% found once. General study results and limits: Alpha-beta T cells present about two months after transplant were reported to originate from several hundred expanded graft clones. T-cell counts and diversity at one year following transplant were attributed mainly to newly produced T cells. The origin of high day-60 TCRbeta diversity in some patients lay in surviving recipient T cells and thymic progenitors.

The sequencing used PBMCs, collected before TCRalphabeta/CD19-depleted stem cell transplant. This rearrangement joins TRBV20-1 to TRBJ2-3, with D perhaps assigned TRBD1 or TRBD2 (5 bases each). This receptor was identified in a girl aged 2 to 10 with congenital amegakaryocytic thrombocytopenia, due to receive a stem cell transplant. The CDR3 here is CSAKADTSTDTQYF. The CDR3 bases are TGCAGTGCTAAAGCGGACACTAGCACAGATACGCAGTATTTT.